This TCR beta chain was obtained from a study of blood T cell repertoires in COVID-19. Study-level background: Acute and convalescent COVID-19 samples came from the United States, Italy and Spain. PBMCs, B-cell-depleted T cells, or T cells were the source of the cDNA or gDNA that made up the material.

Germline V gene sequence: CDR1 SEHNR, CDR2 FQNEAQ (reference sequence). The ends lost 5 bases at V and 4 bases at J; junction bases unmatched: 5. This CDR3 spans 14 amino acids. This clone was observed a single time. Per the study methods: Using reference gene primer amplification, nucleated cell counts were estimated. Assay used: immunoSEQ multiplex PCR; TCRdb lists only in-frame clones, some missing. Clone size and the V and J calls come from that table; the DNA yielded D and trimming. The sample lists tens of thousands of clones; roughly four fifths were seen once. This sequence originates from a human donor in a cohort sampled during active COVID-19. Sequenced material: peripheral blood. This chain links TRBV7-9 with TRBJ1-3; 7 bases map to TRBD1. The CDR3 spells CASSPGTAGNTIYF. As DNA, the CDR3 is TGTGCCAGCAGCCCCGGGACAGCCGGAAACACCATATATTTT. The whole variable domain, filled in from reference TRBV7-9 and TRBJ1-3, reads DTGVSQNPRHKITKRGQNVTFRCDPISEHNRLYWYRQTLGQGPEFLTYFQNEAQLEKSRLLSDRFSAERPKGSFSTLEIQRTEQGDSAMYLCASSPGTAGNTIYFGEGSWLTVV.